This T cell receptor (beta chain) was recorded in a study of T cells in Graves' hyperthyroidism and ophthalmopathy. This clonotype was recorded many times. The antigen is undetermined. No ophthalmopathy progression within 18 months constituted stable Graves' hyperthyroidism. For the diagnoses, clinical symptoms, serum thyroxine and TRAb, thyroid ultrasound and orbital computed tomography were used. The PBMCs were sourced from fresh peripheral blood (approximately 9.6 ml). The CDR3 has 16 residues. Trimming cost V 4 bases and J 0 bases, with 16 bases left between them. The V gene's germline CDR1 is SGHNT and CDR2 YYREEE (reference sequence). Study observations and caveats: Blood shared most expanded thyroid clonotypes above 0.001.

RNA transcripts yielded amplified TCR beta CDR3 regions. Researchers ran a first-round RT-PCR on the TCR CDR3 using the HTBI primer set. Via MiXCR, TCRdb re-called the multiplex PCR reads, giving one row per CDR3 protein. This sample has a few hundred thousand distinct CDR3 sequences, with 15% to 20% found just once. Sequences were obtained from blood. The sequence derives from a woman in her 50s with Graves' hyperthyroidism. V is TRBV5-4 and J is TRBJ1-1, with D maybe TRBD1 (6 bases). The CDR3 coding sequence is TGTGCCAGCAGCCCAAACCCAACAGGGATGAACACTGAAGCTTTCTTT. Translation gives CASSPNPTGMNTEAFF. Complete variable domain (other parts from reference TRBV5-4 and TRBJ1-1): ETGVTQSPTHLIKTRGQQVTLRCSSQSGHNTVSWYQQALGQGPQFIFQYYREEENGRGNFPPRFSGLQFPNYSSELNVNALELDDSALYLCASSPNPTGMNTEAFFGQGTRLTVV.